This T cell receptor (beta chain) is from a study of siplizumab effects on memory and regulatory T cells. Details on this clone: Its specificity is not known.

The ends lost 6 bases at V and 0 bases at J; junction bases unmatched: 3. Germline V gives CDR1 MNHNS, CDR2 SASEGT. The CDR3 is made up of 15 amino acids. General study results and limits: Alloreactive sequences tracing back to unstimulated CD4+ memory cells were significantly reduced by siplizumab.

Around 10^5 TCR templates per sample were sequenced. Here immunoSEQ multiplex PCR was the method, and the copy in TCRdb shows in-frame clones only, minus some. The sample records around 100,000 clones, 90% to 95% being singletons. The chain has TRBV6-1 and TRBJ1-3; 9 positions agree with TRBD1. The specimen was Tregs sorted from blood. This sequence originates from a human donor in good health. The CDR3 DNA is TGTGCCAGCAGCAGGGACAGGGCCTCTGGAAACACCATATATTTT. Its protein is CASSRDRASGNTIYF.